Following are 13 T cell receptor beta chains from one sample sequenced in a study of T cells in Graves' hyperthyroidism and ophthalmopathy. What was amplified from RNA transcripts were TCR beta CDR3 regions. RT-PCR in the first round (using the HTBI primer set) targeted the TCR CDR3. MiXCR was run by TCRdb on the multiplex PCR reads, yielding one entry per CDR3 protein. The sample holds about 500,000 distinct CDR3 sequences; more than 15% are singletons and the top ten take around 32%. Material: blood. These receptor sequences come from a woman aged 30 to 39 with Graves' ophthalmopathy.

This rearrangement joins TRBV4-3 to TRBJ2-1, with 11 bases fitting TRBD2. CDR3 length equals 17 residues. Trimming cost V 6 bases and J 7 bases; bases outside gene matches: 14. Germline V gene data show CDR1 as LGHNA and CDR2 as YSLEER. The CDR3 is CASSSHSGRAESNEQFF. The DNA of the CDR3 is TGCGCCAGCAGTTCCCATAGCGGGAGGGCCGAAAGTAATGAGCAGTTCTTC.

This clonotype showed up many times. V is TRBV3-1 and J is TRBJ1-1; D unclear. Trimming took off 0 bases at V and 0 bases at J, with 8 bases between the two ends. This CDR3 has 15 amino acids. Germline CDR1 LGHDT, CDR2 YNNKEL (reference sequence). Written as DNA, the CDR3 is TGTGCCAGCAGCCAAGAGGGCAGGCTGAACACTGAAGCTTTCTTT. It specifies CASSQEGRLNTEAFF.

The chain has TRBV19 and TRBJ1-5; no firm D call. CDR1 is LNHDA and CDR2 is SQIVND in the germline V gene (reference sequence). This CDR3 contains 12 residues. The V and J ends lost 4 bases and 3 bases respectively, with 4 bases between them. The CDR3 DNA sequence: TGTGCCAGTAGTAACCTCAATCAGCCCCAGCATTTT. This translates into CASSNLNQPQHF. The whole variable domain, remainder taken from reference TRBV19 and TRBJ1-5, is DGGITQSPKYLFRKEGQNVTLSCEQNLNHDAMYWYRQDPGQGLRLIYYSQIVNDFQKGDIAEGYSVSREKKESFPLTVTSAQKNPTAFYLCASSNLNQPQHFGDGTRLSIL.

The chain joins TRBV24-1 to TRBJ1-4; 8 nucleotides match TRBD1. CDR3 length equals 14 residues. Germline V gene data show CDR1 as KGHDR and CDR2 as SFDVKD. V dropped 3 bases and J dropped 8; count of bases not matched to a gene: 4. The CDR3, as DNA: TGTGCCACCAGTGATCTGCGGACAGGGGAAAAACTGTTTTTT. This gives the protein CATSDLRTGEKLFF.

This clonotype has just a few counts. The V and J genes are TRBV9 and TRBJ1-2; 7 positions match TRBD1. V lost 4 bases, J lost 3 bases, and 9 bases stayed unmatched. The CDR3 loop spans 15 amino acids. From germline, CDR1 is SGDLS and CDR2 YYNGEE. The CDR3 DNA is TGTGCCAGCAGCCTCAGGGGGGGGCGAGACTATGGCTACACCTTC. Amino acid sequence: CASSLRGGRDYGYTF.

This clonotype occurred once. The chain links TRBV19 to TRBJ1-5; D gene unclear. The CDR3 is made up of 16 amino acids. In germline, CDR1 is LNHDA, CDR2 SQIVND (reference sequence). Deletions cut 6 bases from V and 2 bases from J, with 17 bases between. CDR3 in amino acids: CASSMGLAFRNQPQHF. CDR3 nucleotides: TGTGCCAGTAGCATGGGTCTGGCTTTCCGCAATCAGCCCCAGCATTTT.

This clonotype was counted a few times. The V and J genes are TRBV29-1 and TRBJ2-7, with TRBD1 matching over 11 bases. Per the germline V gene, CDR1 is SQVTM and CDR2 is ANQGSEA. Trimming removed 4 bases from V and 5 bases from J; junction bases left unmatched: 16. The CDR3 is 17 residues long. The CDR3 is CSVVSDRGLSSAHEQYF. As DNA, the CDR3 is TGCAGCGTTGTATCGGACAGGGGGCTCTCCTCCGCCCACGAGCAGTACTTC.

This clonotype has more than one count but fewer than ten. This chain connects TRBV6-6 to TRBJ1-2; 7 bases align to TRBD1. After removal of 5 bases from V and 6 bases from J, the junction contained 6 bases not matched to a gene. The V gene's germline CDR1 is MNHNY and CDR2 SVGAGI (reference sequence). The length of the CDR3 is 13 residues. The DNA of the CDR3 is TGTGCCAGCAGTACCCGGGACAGCGATGGCTACACCTTC. This codes for CASSTRDSDGYTF.

At least ten counts were recorded for this clonotype. The V and J genes are TRBV28 and TRBJ1-5; D is unclear. Per the germline V gene, CDR1 is MDHEN and CDR2 is SYDVKM. V was cut by 5 bases and J by 0 bases, with 8 bases left in between. The CDR3 spans 14 residues. The CDR3, as DNA: TGTGCCAGCAGTCCCACATATAGCAATCAGCCCCAGCATTTT. Protein product: CASSPTYSNQPQHF.

The CDR3 sequence: CASSPRGAGELFF. CDR3 in DNA: TGTGCCAGCAGTCCGCGGGGGGCCGGGGAGCTGTTTTTT. The chain combines TRBV6-1 with TRBJ2-2; 8 bases align to TRBD2. Trimming took 5 bases from V and 6 from J; bases not matched to a gene: 2. Looked up from germline, CDR1 is MNHNS and CDR2 is SASEGT. The CDR3 length is 13 residues.

The chain uses TRBV11-2 and TRBJ1-1; the D gene is possibly TRBD1 (5 bases). The CDR3 sequence is 15 residues long. Trimming took off 4 bases at V and 5 bases at J, with 17 bases between the two ends. Germline CDR1 reads SGHAT; CDR2 reads FQNNGV. As DNA, the CDR3 is TGTGCCAGCAGCTCTCCCGGGACCCGAGGGACTGAAGCTTTCTTT. Translation: CASSSPGTRGTEAFF.

This clonotype occurred many times. V is TRBV7-9 and J is TRBJ2-7; no clear D gene. CDR3 length: 14 amino acids. Trimming shortened V by 5 bases and J by 6 bases, and 17 bases separated the two germline ends. Germline assignment: CDR1 SEHNR and CDR2 FQNEAQ (reference sequence). CDR3 loop: CASSQDPSAREQYF. CDR3 DNA sequence: TGTGCCAGCAGCCAGGACCCCTCAGCCCGCGAGCAGTACTTC.

About this clonotype: This is likely a read error, given that the CDR3 carries no conserved phenylalanine or tryptophan at its end. This chain joins TRBV4-1 and TRBJ1-6, with a tentative D call TRBD1 (5 bases). This CDR3 is 17 amino acids long. The germline gives CDR1 MGHRA, CDR2 YSYEKL. Trimming left V 3 bases short and J 7 bases short, with 19 bases between. CDR3 sequence reads: CASSQPVRGARNSPLHL. In nucleotides, the CDR3 is TGCGCCAGCAGCCAGCCCGTACGAGGGGCGAGAAATTCACCCCTCCACCTT.